Following are 21 T cell receptor beta chains from one sample sequenced in a study of human versus mouse CDR3 diversity and MHC coevolution. The data were produced by immunoSEQ multiplex PCR, yet TCRdb's version contains in-frame clones alone and is incomplete. The sample includes about 60,000 clones, roughly 94% seen only once; the top ten take about 19%. What was sequenced was naive CD4+ T cells from blood. Documented subset: CD45RO-negative CD62L-positive naive CD4 T cells. The receptors shown here come from a person between 55 and 69 years old in good health.

This chain uses TRBV19 with TRBJ2-5, with 9 bases that match TRBD1. J gave up 4 bases and V 6 bases, and 3 bases lay outside the gene matches. The CDR3 is 13 amino acids. Germline loops: CDR1 LNHDA, CDR2 SQIVND (reference sequence). CDR3 in amino acids: CASRTTGGETQYF. In DNA form, the CDR3 reads TGTGCCAGTAGAACGACAGGGGGAGAGACCCAGTACTTC.

This chain links TRBV18 with TRBJ2-7, with TRBD2 matching over 7 bases. Germline V gene sequence: CDR1 KGHSH, CDR2 LQKENI. The CDR3 extends over 15 amino acids. V gave up 2 bases and J gave up 2 bases; unmatched junction bases: 6. The CDR3 DNA reads TGTGCCAGCTCACCAAACCCGGGAGGAACCTACGAGCAGTACTTC. It translates to CASSPNPGGTYEQYF.

This chain connects TRBV5-1 to TRBJ2-3; D perhaps matches TRBD1 (5 bases). This CDR3 contains 13 residues. V was cut by 4 bases and J by 1 base, with 7 bases left in between. Per the germline V gene, CDR1 is SGHRS and CDR2 is YFSETQ. The CDR3 region is CASSTGRTDTQYF. CDR3 in DNA: TGCGCCAGCAGCACAGGCCGCACAGATACGCAGTATTTT.

The J gene is TRBJ2-1, the V gene TRBV9; 7 bases agree with TRBD2. The CDR3 contains 15 residues. Germline V gives CDR1 SGDLS, CDR2 YYNGEE. The trim removed 3 bases at V and 0 bases at J, leaving 3 bases unmatched. The CDR3 DNA reads as TGTGCCAGCAGCGCCGGGACTAACTCCTACAATGAGCAGTTCTTC. It codes for CASSAGTNSYNEQFF.

The chain couples TRBV9 to TRBJ2-7; TRBD1 matches at 8 bases. CDR1 and CDR2 from the germline V gene are SGDLS and YYNGEE. Trimming removed 2 bases from V and 3 bases from J; junction bases left unmatched: 7. The CDR3 has 15 amino acids. The CDR3 here is CASSVDADRVYEQYF. The CDR3 DNA is TGTGCCAGCAGCGTTGACGCGGACAGGGTCTACGAGCAGTACTTC.

The chain is built from TRBV6-6 and TRBJ2-2; 11 bases are shared with TRBD1. From germline, CDR1 is MNHNY and CDR2 SVGAGI (reference sequence). The CDR3 has 16 residues. V shed 4 bases, J shed 3 bases, and the junction held 4 bases outside the gene matches. CDR3 sequence reads: CASSWTGGADTGELFF. In DNA, the CDR3 is TGTGCCAGCAGTTGGACAGGGGGCGCCGACACCGGGGAGCTGTTTTTT.

The J gene is TRBJ1-3, the V gene TRBV5-1; TRBD1 matches 9 bases. Germline V gives CDR1 SGHRS, CDR2 YFSETQ. Losses at the gene ends were 2 bases for V and 3 bases for J; bases not matched to a gene: 3. The CDR3 is 15 residues long. CDR3 in DNA: TGCGCCAGCAGCTTTTTGGGACAGGGTGGAAACACCATATATTTT. As protein: CASSFLGQGGNTIYF.

On this clone itself: Other DNA sequences in this specimen translate into the identical CDR3. The genes are TRBV18 and TRBJ1-1, with D hard to call. Germline assignment: CDR1 KGHSH and CDR2 LQKENI. The V gene lost 3 bases and the J gene lost 3 bases, with 5 bases spanning the gap. CDR3 length equals 12 residues. CDR3 sequence: CASSPRDTEAFF. The DNA for the CDR3 is TGTGCCAGCTCACCGAGGGACACTGAAGCTTTCTTT.

The chain links TRBV27 to TRBJ1-5; 9 positions agree with TRBD1. The V gene end was trimmed by 5 bases and the J gene end by 3 bases; junction bases not matched to a gene: 8. CDR1 MNHEY and CDR2 SMNVEV come from the germline V gene (reference sequence). This CDR3 has 16 residues. The CDR3 protein is CASSRSGTGFNQPQHF. In nucleotides, the CDR3 is TGTGCCAGCAGTCGCTCCGGGACAGGGTTCAATCAGCCCCAGCATTTT.

Comment on this clone: The conserved phenylalanine or tryptophan is not found at the CDR3 terminus, so this likely reflects a read error. The chain has TRBV5-1 and TRBJ1-1; D unclear. Germline V gene sequence: CDR1 SGHRS, CDR2 YFSETQ. Trimming removed 0 bases from V and 2 bases from J, with 11 bases in between. The CDR3 is made up of 15 amino acids. DNA for the CDR3: TGCGCCAGCAGCTTGGCCGAGGGCGCAAACACTGAAGCTTTCCTT. Amino acid sequence: CASSLAEGANTEAFL.

This clone was seen once. The chain links TRBV19 to TRBJ1-5; TRBD1 aligns across 9 bases. Germline V gene sequence: CDR1 LNHDA, CDR2 SQIVND (reference sequence). Losses at the gene ends were 6 bases for V and 4 bases for J; bases not matched to a gene: 10. The CDR3 length is 16 residues. CDR3 sequence reads: CASSRPGQGRNQPQHF. The CDR3 DNA is TGTGCCAGTAGCCGGCCCGGACAGGGGCGAAATCAGCCCCAGCATTTT.

The chain carries TRBV27 and TRBJ2-3; 7 bases align to TRBD2. V lost 3 bases to trimming and J lost 3 bases; unmatched junction nucleotides: 12. CDR3 length: 17 amino acids. Germline CDR1 reads MNHEY; CDR2 reads SMNVEV (reference sequence). The CDR3: CASSFWRGGLGTDTQYF. As DNA, the CDR3 is TGTGCCAGCAGTTTCTGGAGGGGAGGGTTAGGAACAGATACGCAGTATTTT.

V usage is TRBV18 and J usage is TRBJ2-3, with TRBD1 matching 8 bases. Germline V gives CDR1 KGHSH, CDR2 LQKENI. This CDR3 is 16 amino acids long. The V segment lost 1 base and the J segment 1 base; nucleotides outside the gene matches: 4. The CDR3 loop is CASSPLDRGGTDTQYF. In nucleotides, the CDR3 is TGTGCCAGCTCACCACTCGACAGGGGAGGCACAGATACGCAGTATTTT.

This clone was seen once. The V and J genes are TRBV7-9 and TRBJ2-5; 12 nucleotides align to TRBD1. The CDR3 covers 18 residues. Trimming at V came to 4 bases and at J to 1 base, leaving 10 bases not matched to a gene. The germline V gene has CDR1 SEHNR and CDR2 FQNEAQ (reference sequence). For the CDR3, the DNA is TGTGCCAGCAGCTCGAGGGGACAGGGGGCTAGCATCCAAGAGACCCAGTACTTC. This translates into CASSSRGQGASIQETQYF.

The chain employs TRBV27 and TRBJ1-2, with TRBD1 identical over 9 bases. Germline trimming cut 2 bases from V and 8 bases from J; bases unmatched to any gene: 15. CDR1 is MNHEY and CDR2 is SMNVEV in the germline V gene (reference sequence). This CDR3 is 17 amino acids long. Written as DNA, the CDR3 is TGTGCCAGCAGTTTAGCCACAGGGGGCGCTTGGTTTAACGGCTACACCTTC. Protein sequence: CASSLATGGAWFNGYTF.

The chain carries TRBV11-2 and TRBJ2-7, with 10 bases fitting TRBD2. The CDR3 covers 18 residues. J was trimmed by 1 base and V by 0 bases; bases with no gene match: 9. Germline loops: CDR1 SGHAT, CDR2 FQNNGV. In DNA form, the CDR3 reads TGTGCCAGCAGCTTAGATCGCCCTAGCGGGAGTAGGTCCTACGAGCAGTACTTC. Translation gives CASSLDRPSGSRSYEQYF.

This chain connects TRBV7-8 to TRBJ2-5, with 9 bases identical to TRBD2. CDR1 is SGHVS and CDR2 is FQNEAQ in the germline V gene. The CDR3 has 14 amino acids. Losses at the gene ends were 6 bases for V and 2 bases for J; bases not matched to a gene: 4. CDR3 in amino acids: CASSQGLAQETQYF. DNA for the CDR3: TGTGCCAGCAGTCAAGGACTAGCGCAAGAGACCCAGTACTTC.

The V and J genes are TRBV5-1 and TRBJ1-5; D not certain. CDR1 is SGHRS and CDR2 is YFSETQ in the germline V gene. Trimming took off 0 bases at V and 4 bases at J, with 5 bases between the two ends. This CDR3 is built from 13 residues. CDR3 region: CASSLGLNQPQHF. For the CDR3, the DNA is TGCGCCAGCAGCTTGGGTCTTAATCAGCCCCAGCATTTT. Complete variable domain (other parts from reference TRBV5-1 and TRBJ1-5): KAGVTQTPRYLIKTRGQQVTLSCSPISGHRSVSWYQQTPGQGLQFLFEYFSETQRNKGNFPGRFSGRQFSNSRSEMNVSTLELGDSALYLCASSLGLNQPQHFGDGTRLSIL.

This clone was observed a single time. The CDR3 sequence is CASSFREGNEQFF. The DNA of the CDR3 is TGTGCCAGCAGCTTCCGGGAGGGTAATGAGCAGTTCTTC. The chain is built from TRBV7-9 and TRBJ2-1; 8 bases match TRBD2. The V gene's germline CDR1 is SEHNR and CDR2 FQNEAQ (reference sequence). Losses at the gene ends were 3 bases for V and 7 bases for J; bases not matched to a gene: 2. The CDR3 contains 13 residues.

The chain joins TRBV7-8 to TRBJ2-3; the match to TRBD2 covers 8 bases. After removal of 1 base from V and 0 bases from J, the junction contained 9 bases not matched to a gene. The germline V gene has CDR1 SGHVS and CDR2 FQNEAQ. This CDR3 is 18 amino acids long. This CDR3 is CASSLDPLAGTSTDTQYF. CDR3 bases: TGTGCCAGCAGCTTAGACCCCCTAGCGGGCACTAGCACAGATACGCAGTATTTT. The entire variable domain, with the rest obtained from reference TRBV7-8 and TRBJ2-3, is as follows: GAGVSQSPRYKVAKRGQDVALRCDPISGHVSLFWYQQALGQGPEFLTYFQNEAQLDKSGLPSDRFFAERPEGSVSTLKIQRTQQEDSAVYLCASSLDPLAGTSTDTQYFGPGTRLTVL.

The chain has TRBV5-6 and TRBJ2-7, with 8 bases matching TRBD2. Germline V lookup: CDR1 SGHDT, CDR2 YYEEEE. V was pared by 0 bases and J by 1 base, with 9 bases of the junction left unmatched. The CDR3 runs 17 residues. CDR3 sequence: CASSLERRSGGSYEQYF. CDR3 sequence (DNA): TGTGCCAGCAGCTTGGAAAGGCGCAGCGGGGGATCCTACGAGCAGTACTTC.